The present TCR beta chain was sequenced within a study of HIV-infected children after antiretroviral therapy interruption. This clonotype was recorded at least ten times. Described treatment: PENTA 11 planned treatment interruption arm or continuous ART arm. A 3' RACE protocol on RNA, with unique molecular identifiers, produced the TCR library. TCRdb re-called the 3' RACE reads through MiXCR, storing one row per CDR3 protein. This repertoire shows more than 75,000 distinct CDR3 sequences, roughly 6.4% found once; its top ten account for 1.1%. V lost 1 base and J lost 3; bases outside the gene matches: 2. This CDR3 has 15 amino acids.

The chain combines TRBV12-3 or TRBV12-4 with TRBJ2-1; 8 nucleotides agree with TRBD2. The TCR comes from a pool of human donors with HIV. The sequencing here drew on CD45RA+ CD4+ T cells from PBMCs, pooled from several time points, taken from a donor given antiretroviral therapy, either interrupted or continuous. Indicated subset: naive CD4+ CD45RA+ CD45RO- T cells. The CDR3 DNA follows: TGTGCCAGCAGTTTAGTGAGCGGGGGCTACAATGAGCAGTTCTTC. It translates to CASSLVSGGYNEQFF.